The rows below give T cell receptor beta chains drawn from one sample of a study of T-cell reconstitution after alpha-beta-depleted transplantation in children. TCRdb passed the PCR reads through MiXCR, listing each CDR3 protein once. The data contain 250,000 to 400,000 distinct CDR3 sequences, roughly 25% of them singletons. Sample: PBMCs, mostly from graft donor cells, taken 180 days after TCRalphabeta/CD19-depleted stem cell transplant. The receptors stem from a male patient aged 10 to 17 who had a stem cell transplant for acute lymphoblastic leukemia, so the T cells may come from the graft donor. Each CDR3 is given with its conserved first and last residue. Each record gives: V gene, D gene, clone size, CDR3 length, J gene, CDR3 DNA, CDR3 protein. The D gene is left open where the match is weak. Some rows mark clone size as missing; the rest say once, few, many or name a class of expanded clone.

V: TRBV6-1; D: TRBD1; size: few; length: 14; J: TRBJ2-5; DNA: TGTGCCAGCAGTGAGCAGGGGGCTGGAGAGACCCAGTACTTC; CDR3: CASSEQGAGETQYF
V: TRBV7-6; D: -; size: many; length: 12; J: TRBJ2-1; DNA: TGTGCCAGCAGCCGAACGTACTATGAGCAGTTCTTC; CDR3: CASSRTYYEQFF
V: TRBV2; D: TRBD1; size: -; length: 15; J: TRBJ2-3; DNA: TGTGCCAAAAACTCCGGGACAGGGGTCGGAGATACGCAGTATTTT; CDR3: CAKNSGTGVGDTQYF
V: TRBV29-1; D: -; size: -; length: 12; J: TRBJ1-2; DNA: TGCAGCGCCCGCCCCGGCGGAGGAGGCTACACCTTC; CDR3: CSARPGGGGYTF
V: TRBV20-1; D: -; size: -; length: 15; J: TRBJ2-1; DNA: TGCAGTGCTCGAGGGCGGATGAGCTCCTACAATGAGCAGTTCTTC; CDR3: CSARGRMSSYNEQFF
V: TRBV20-1; D: TRBD2; size: -; length: 14; J: TRBJ2-3; DNA: TGCAGTGCTATTGTAGCGGGAATTGGAGATACGCAGTATTTT; CDR3: CSAIVAGIGDTQYF
V: TRBV3-1; D: -; size: -; length: 15; J: TRBJ2-6; DNA: TGTGCCAGCAGCCCCGATCTCTCTGGGGCCAACGTCCTGACTTTC; CDR3: CASSPDLSGANVLTF
V: TRBV20-1; D: -; size: -; length: 16; J: TRBJ1-2; DNA: TGCAGTGCTAGGAACTCGCGGGGGCAGATCCCCTATGGCTACACCTTC; CDR3: CSARNSRGQIPYGYTF
V: TRBV6-5; D: TRBD2; size: -; length: 16; J: TRBJ2-1; DNA: TGTGCCAGCAGTTACAAACTAGCGGGAGCATACAATGAGCAGTTCTTC; CDR3: CASSYKLAGAYNEQFF
V: TRBV5-1; D: -; size: many; length: 15; J: TRBJ2-5; DNA: TGCGCCAGCAGCTTGGAAATAGCGGACCTAGAGACCCAGTACTTC; CDR3: CASSLEIADLETQYF
V: TRBV12-3/TRBV12-4; D: TRBD1; size: many; length: 15; J: TRBJ2-3; DNA: TGTGCCAGCAGTCTACAGGGGGTGAGCACAGATACGCAGTATTTT; CDR3: CASSLQGVSTDTQYF
V: TRBV10-3; D: TRBD2; size: -; length: 15; J: TRBJ2-7; DNA: TGTGCCATCAGTGAGGGACTAGCGGTTTCCTACGAGCAGTACTTC; CDR3: CAISEGLAVSYEQYF
V: TRBV20-1; D: -; size: -; length: 12; J: TRBJ1-3; DNA: TGCAGTGCTAGTTATCTGAGAAACACCATATATTTT; CDR3: CSASYLRNTIYF
V: TRBV14; D: -; size: -; length: 16; J: TRBJ2-3; DNA: TGTGCCAGCAGCCAAGACGAGGGCTTGGGCACAGATACGCAGTATTTT; CDR3: CASSQDEGLGTDTQYF
V: TRBV10-3; D: TRBD2; size: -; length: 15; J: TRBJ2-1; DNA: TGTGCCATCAGCTCCAGACTAGCGGGGGACAATGAGCAGTTCTTC; CDR3: CAISSRLAGDNEQFF